Below are 31 T cell receptor beta chains sequenced from a single sample in a study of blood T cell repertoires in COVID-19. The repertoire was sequenced with immunoSEQ multiplex PCR; TCRdb's copy has only in-frame clones and lacks some. The sample shows more than 25,000 clones, 85% to 90% of them seen only once. The source material was peripheral blood. These receptors were taken from a human donor in a cohort sampled during active COVID-19.

This sequence joins TRBV5-1 and TRBJ2-7; perhaps TRBD1 as D (6 bases). CDR1 and CDR2 from the germline V gene are SGHRS and YFSETQ. Trimming took off 4 bases at V and 3 bases at J, with 14 bases between the two ends. The CDR3 runs 14 residues. The CDR3 protein is CASSPLGHHYEQYF. CDR3 nucleotide sequence: TGCGCCAGCAGCCCTCTGGGACACCACTACGAGCAGTACTTC.

Of note for this clone: An end of the junction does not agree with germline; a read error may underlie this. The chain couples TRBV15 to TRBJ2-3, with 7 nucleotides matching TRBD2. This CDR3 has 12 amino acids. Germline V gene lookup returns CDR1 LNHNV and CDR2 YYDKDF (reference sequence). In DNA, the CDR3 is TGTGCCACCAGCAGAGATCGGACGGGACTAAAGTTT. It is translated as CATSRDRTGLKF.

The chain couples TRBV5-1 to TRBJ2-7, with D possibly being TRBD2 (6 bases). The germline gives CDR1 SGHRS, CDR2 YFSETQ. Trimming stripped 1 base from V and 2 bases from J, with 10 bases between. This CDR3 is built from 14 residues. The CDR3 sequence: CASSLSSETYEQYF. The CDR3 DNA follows: TGCGCCAGCAGCTTGTCTAGCGAGACCTACGAGCAGTACTTC.

This chain joins TRBV7-9 and TRBJ2-5; TRBD1 aligns across 7 bases. Germline CDR1 is SEHNR and CDR2 is FQNEAQ (reference sequence). There are 13 residues in the CDR3. After removal of 3 bases from V and 2 bases from J, the junction contained 0 bases not matched to a gene. CDR3 in DNA: TGTGCCAGCAGCTTGGGACAGCAAGAGACCCAGTACTTC. Its protein product is CASSLGQQETQYF.

The V and J genes are TRBV6-4 and TRBJ1-2, with D uncertain. Germline CDR1 is MRHNA and CDR2 is SNTAGT. This CDR3 has 13 amino acids. V lost 5 bases and J lost 2, with 9 bases in between. The CDR3 is CASSRELNYGYTF. CDR3 nucleotide sequence: TGTGCCAGCAGTAGGGAGCTCAACTATGGCTACACCTTC.

The genes are TRBV6-1 and TRBJ1-1; the match to TRBD1 covers 8 bases. This CDR3 spans 18 amino acids. From germline, CDR1 is MNHNS and CDR2 SASEGT. V lost 1 base to trimming and J lost 1 base; unmatched junction nucleotides: 11. The CDR3 spells CASSEELLTGVENTEAFF. The CDR3 DNA follows: TGTGCCAGCAGTGAAGAATTGTTGACAGGGGTGGAGAACACTGAAGCTTTCTTT.

The chain combines TRBV12-3 or TRBV12-4 with TRBJ2-7, with a possible D match to TRBD1 (7 bases). The V end was cut by 8 bases, the J end by 2 bases, with 13 bases between. CDR3 size: 13 residues. The CDR3 reads CASGDRLAYEQYF. The CDR3 DNA reads TGTGCCAGCGGGGACAGACTAGCCTACGAGCAGTACTTC.

The V gene is TRBV7-3, the J gene TRBJ1-2, with D maybe TRBD1 (6 bases). There are 15 residues in the CDR3. V lost 3 bases to trimming and J lost 3 bases, with 14 bases between them. Germline lookup yields CDR1 SGHTA and CDR2 FQGTGA. CDR3 nucleotide sequence: TGTGCCAGCAGCTTTATAACCCGGACAGACTATGGCTACACCTTC. It encodes CASSFITRTDYGYTF.

The chain employs TRBV6-1 and TRBJ1-5; D ambiguous. From germline, CDR1 is MNHNS and CDR2 SASEGT. The CDR3 sequence is 16 residues long. With 2 bases removed from V and 0 bases from J, the gap between germline ends came to 11 bases. The CDR3 loop reads CASSEWAADSNQPQHF. The CDR3 DNA reads TGTGCCAGCAGTGAATGGGCCGCCGATAGCAATCAGCCCCAGCATTTT.

The chain employs TRBV6-6 and TRBJ2-7; D unclear. Germline CDR1 reads MNHNY; CDR2 reads SVGAGI (reference sequence). The V end was cut by 1 base, the J end by 5 bases, with 12 bases between. This CDR3 has 14 residues. This CDR3 reads CASSYFERDNEQYF. In DNA, the CDR3 is TGTGCCAGCAGTTACTTCGAAAGAGATAACGAGCAGTACTTC.

The chain uses TRBV2 and TRBJ2-1; D is ambiguous. This CDR3 has 15 residues. Germline V gene data show CDR1 as SNHLY and CDR2 as FYNNEI. The ends were cut back, 6 bases at V and 0 bases at J, with 12 bases in the middle. CDR3 sequence (DNA): TGTGCCAGCAGCGGTAGCCGGAGCTCCTACAATGAGCAGTTCTTC. Encoded protein: CASSGSRSSYNEQFF.

V and J are TRBV19 and TRBJ1-1, with unresolved D. Per germline, CDR1 LNHDA and CDR2 SQIVND (reference sequence). The CDR3 runs to 14 residues. Trimming took 6 bases from V and 0 from J, leaving 11 bases between them. The CDR3 coding sequence is TGTGCCAGTAGCCGGACTGGGATGAACACTGAAGCTTTCTTT. Translating it yields CASSRTGMNTEAFF.

This chain links TRBV28 with TRBJ1-1; 9 nucleotides line up with TRBD1. The trim removed 5 bases at V and 5 bases at J, leaving 6 bases unmatched. The germline CDR1 and CDR2 sequences are MDHEN and SYDVKM. The CDR3 consists of 14 residues. The CDR3 loop is CASSLGDRATEAFF. The CDR3 DNA follows: TGTGCCAGCAGTCTTGGGGACAGGGCGACTGAAGCTTTCTTT.

This sequence joins TRBV11-3 and TRBJ2-7; possibly TRBD1 for D (5 bases). Germline-derived CDR1 and CDR2 are SGHNT and YENEEA. Trimming left V 1 base short and J 3 bases short, with 10 bases between. CDR3 length: 14 amino acids. CDR3 nucleotide sequence: TGTGCCAGCAGCTTAGGGGCAGGGAACTACGAGCAGTACTTC. It encodes CASSLGAGNYEQYF.

J is TRBJ2-3 and V is TRBV7-3; 8 bases match TRBD2. The V gene's germline CDR1 is SGHTA and CDR2 FQGTGA. The V segment lost 2 bases and the J segment 0 bases; nucleotides outside the gene matches: 1. The CDR3 contains 15 residues. CDR3 protein: CASSLQRESTDTQYF. The CDR3 bases are TGTGCCAGCAGCTTACAGCGGGAGAGCACAGATACGCAGTATTTT.

This chain connects TRBV6-5 to TRBJ2-5, with D perhaps matching TRBD2 (5 bases). Germline loops: CDR1 MNHEY, CDR2 SVGAGI. V lost 8 bases to trimming and J lost 2 bases, with 12 bases between them. The CDR3 runs to 13 residues. Here the CDR3 reads CASHRDSQETQYF. In DNA form, the CDR3 reads TGTGCCAGCCACCGGGATTCGCAAGAGACCCAGTACTTC.

The rearrangement links TRBV6-6 to TRBJ2-3; 7 bases are shared with TRBD1. V dropped 9 bases and J dropped 1; count of bases not matched to a gene: 4. Germline-derived CDR1 and CDR2 are MNHNY and SVGAGI (reference sequence). The CDR3 runs to 13 residues. CDR3 in amino acids: CASKGTGTDTQYF. The CDR3 DNA reads TGTGCCAGTAAGGGGACAGGCACAGATACGCAGTATTTT.

The chain has TRBV4-2 and TRBJ2-3; 9 bases align to TRBD2. This CDR3 spans 15 amino acids. V shed 4 bases and J 2 bases; nucleotides not matched to a gene: 4. The germline V gene encodes CDR1 LGHNA and CDR2 YNFKEQ. CDR3: CASSLGLATTDTQYF. The CDR3 coding sequence is TGTGCCAGCAGCCTCGGACTAGCGACCACAGATACGCAGTATTTT.

The rearrangement uses TRBV5-4 and TRBJ1-1; no definite D call. There are 14 residues in the CDR3. The V end lost 2 bases, the J end lost 5 bases, and 13 bases lay between the germline ends. Germline V gives CDR1 SGHNT, CDR2 YYREEE (reference sequence). The CDR3 DNA reads TGTGCCAGCAGCTTCTCCGACGCGGGTACTGAAGCTTTCTTT. Translation: CASSFSDAGTEAFF.

This clone was counted only a few times. The rearrangement joins TRBV5-1 to TRBJ2-7, with TRBD2 matching 10 bases. With 1 base clipped from V and 3 bases from J, the junction kept 10 bases outside the gene matches. Germline V gives CDR1 SGHRS, CDR2 YFSETQ. This CDR3 region has 17 residues. The CDR3 reads CASSLTASGGPLYEQYF. The CDR3 DNA is TGCGCCAGCAGCTTGACGGCTAGCGGGGGCCCGCTCTACGAGCAGTACTTC.

The V and J genes are TRBV28 and TRBJ2-7; 9 nucleotides line up with TRBD1. Germline V gene sequence: CDR1 MDHEN, CDR2 SYDVKM. This CDR3 has 14 amino acids. With V trimmed by 5 bases and J by 2 bases, 4 bases remained unmatched. The CDR3 is CASSEGQGPYEQYF. The CDR3 DNA reads as TGTGCCAGCAGTGAGGGACAGGGCCCCTACGAGCAGTACTTC. Together with reference TRBV28 and TRBJ2-7, the CDR3 gives the full variable domain: DVKVTQSSRYLVKRTGEKVFLECVQDMDHENMFWYRQDPGLGLRLIYFSYDVKMKEKGDIPEGYSVSREKKERFSLILESASTNQTSMYLCASSEGQGPYEQYFGPGTRLTVT.

The genes are TRBV2 and TRBJ2-1, with D possibly TRBD2 on 5 matching bases. CDR1 and CDR2 (germline): SNHLY, FYNNEI. The CDR3 covers 15 residues. V was shortened by 0 bases and J by 4 bases, with 10 bases between the two germline ends. The DNA for the CDR3 is TGTGCCAGCAGTGAAGCGGGAGAGGTATACAATGAGCAGTTCTTC. Its translation is CASSEAGEVYNEQFF.

The chain recombines TRBV4-1 with TRBJ2-2; TRBD2 matches 11 bases. The ends lost 1 base at V and 2 bases at J; junction bases unmatched: 3. Germline V gene sequence: CDR1 MGHRA, CDR2 YSYEKL. The CDR3 extends over 17 amino acids. In nucleotides, the CDR3 is TGCGCCAGCAGCCAAGGAGGACTAGCGGGTAACACCGGGGAGCTGTTTTTT. It translates to CASSQGGLAGNTGELFF.

The chain carries TRBV3-1 (or the pseudogene TRBV3-2) and TRBJ2-3; 12 bases agree with TRBD2. Germline loops: CDR1 LGHDT, CDR2 YNNKEL (reference sequence). V shed 4 bases and J 9 bases; nucleotides not matched to a gene: 14. This CDR3 spans 17 amino acids. CDR3 sequence: CASSPTTSGGRGTTQYF. The CDR3 nucleotides are TGTGCCAGCAGCCCAACCACTAGCGGGGGGCGGGGCACAACGCAGTATTTT.

The J gene is TRBJ2-1, the V gene TRBV27, with D perhaps matching TRBD2 (5 bases). The CDR3 has 15 residues. The ends were cut back, 6 bases at V and 0 bases at J, with 12 bases in the middle. CDR1 and CDR2 from the germline V gene are MNHEY and SMNVEV (reference sequence). For the CDR3, the DNA is TGTGCCAGCAGATTCGGGGTTAGCTCCTACAATGAGCAGTTCTTC. Translating gives CASRFGVSSYNEQFF.

V and J are TRBV4-1 and TRBJ1-6; D gene ambiguous. V lost 0 bases and J 13 bases, leaving 19 bases between the germline ends. Germline CDR1 is MGHRA and CDR2 is YSYEKL. The CDR3 sequence is 16 residues long. The CDR3 loop is CASSQDSGERFSPLHF. CDR3 coding DNA: TGCGCCAGCAGCCAAGATAGCGGGGAGAGGTTCTCGCCCCTCCACTTT.

The chain is built from TRBV14 and TRBJ2-7; TRBD2 matches at 9 bases. CDR1 and CDR2 from the germline V gene are SGHDN and FVKESK. The CDR3 length is 15 residues. Trimming cost V 6 bases and J 9 bases; bases outside gene matches: 15. The CDR3 reads CASSENVLAGMGQYF. The CDR3, as DNA: TGTGCCAGCAGTGAAAACGTGCTAGCGGGAATGGGGCAGTACTTC.

The rearrangement joins TRBV29-1 to TRBJ2-1; 11 nucleotides line up with TRBD2. V shed 0 bases and J 7 bases; nucleotides not matched to a gene: 5. The CDR3 runs to 15 residues. The germline CDR1 and CDR2 sequences are SQVTM and ANQGSEA. This CDR3 is CSVEDLAGGRNEQFF. DNA for the CDR3: TGCAGCGTTGAAGACCTAGCGGGAGGAAGGAATGAGCAGTTCTTC.

CDR3 amino acids: CASSPSGSYNEQFF. The CDR3 nucleotides read TGTGCCAGCAGCCCAAGCGGGAGCTACAATGAGCAGTTCTTC. The chain combines TRBV9 with TRBJ2-1, with 8 bases aligning to TRBD2. Germline V gene sequence: CDR1 SGDLS, CDR2 YYNGEE. Trimming at V came to 4 bases and at J to 3 bases, leaving 3 bases not matched to a gene. The CDR3 has 14 amino acids. Combining the CDR3 with reference TRBV9 and TRBJ2-1 gives the whole variable domain DSGVTQTPKHLITATGQRVTLRCSPRSGDLSVYWYQQSLDQGLQFLIQYYNGEERAKGNILERFSAQQFPDLHSELNLSSLELGDSALYFCASSPSGSYNEQFFGPGTRLTVL.

V gene TRBV18 combines with J gene TRBJ2-1; 9 bases fit TRBD2. CDR3 length equals 15 residues. Germline V gives CDR1 KGHSH, CDR2 LQKENI. J lost 9 bases, V lost 2 bases, and 8 bases had no gene match. The CDR3 sequence is CASSPSDSGGPEQFF. CDR3 nucleotides: TGTGCCAGCTCACCATCGGACAGCGGGGGGCCTGAGCAGTTCTTC.

This chain connects TRBV6-5 to TRBJ1-1; D remains ambiguous. The ends were cut back, 3 bases at V and 7 bases at J, with 12 bases in the middle. This CDR3 spans 13 amino acids. Germline CDR1 MNHEY, CDR2 SVGAGI. The CDR3 sequence: CASSYSIGIEAFF. In DNA form, the CDR3 reads TGTGCCAGCAGTTATAGTATCGGGATTGAAGCTTTCTTT.